This T cell receptor (beta chain) stems from a study of glioma-infiltrating T cells. Points from the study as a whole: Gliomas, especially low-grade, showed above-expected tissue-blood divergence; non-neoplastic patients showed below.

V lost 8 bases, J lost 3 bases, and 17 bases lay in between. Germline V lookup: CDR1 MDHEN, CDR2 SYDVKM. The CDR3 has 14 amino acids. Note on this clonotype: What it binds is not known.

The iRepertoire nested amplicon-rescue multiplex PCR amplified TCR alpha and beta CDR3s from RNA. TCRdb re-derived calls from the multiplex PCR reads in MiXCR, one entry per CDR3 protein. The data hold around 150,000 distinct CDR3 sequences, with approximately 40% observed a single time. The chain combines TRBV28 with TRBJ2-7; tentative D call: TRBD1 (5 bases). The specimen sequenced was glioma tissue, nonneoplastic brain tissue, or PBMCs (not recorded which). The source is a human donor with low-grade glioma or glioblastoma, undergoing nonglioma brain surgery, or in good health (not recorded which). DNA for the CDR3: TGTGCCAGCTTCTCTGTCGACAGACTCTACGAGCAGTACTTC. Encoded protein: CASFSVDRLYEQYF.